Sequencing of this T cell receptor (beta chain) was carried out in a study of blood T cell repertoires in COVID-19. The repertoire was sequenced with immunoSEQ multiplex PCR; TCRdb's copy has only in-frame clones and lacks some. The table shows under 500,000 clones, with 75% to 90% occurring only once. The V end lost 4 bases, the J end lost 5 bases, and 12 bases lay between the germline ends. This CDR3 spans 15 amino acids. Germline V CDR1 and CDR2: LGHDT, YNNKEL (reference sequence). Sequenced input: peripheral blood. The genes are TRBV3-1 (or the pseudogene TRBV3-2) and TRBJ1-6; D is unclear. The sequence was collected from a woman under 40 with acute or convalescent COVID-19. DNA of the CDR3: TGTGCCAGCAGCCGGAGAGAGATAGATAATTCACCCCTCCACTTT. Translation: CASSRREIDNSPLHF.